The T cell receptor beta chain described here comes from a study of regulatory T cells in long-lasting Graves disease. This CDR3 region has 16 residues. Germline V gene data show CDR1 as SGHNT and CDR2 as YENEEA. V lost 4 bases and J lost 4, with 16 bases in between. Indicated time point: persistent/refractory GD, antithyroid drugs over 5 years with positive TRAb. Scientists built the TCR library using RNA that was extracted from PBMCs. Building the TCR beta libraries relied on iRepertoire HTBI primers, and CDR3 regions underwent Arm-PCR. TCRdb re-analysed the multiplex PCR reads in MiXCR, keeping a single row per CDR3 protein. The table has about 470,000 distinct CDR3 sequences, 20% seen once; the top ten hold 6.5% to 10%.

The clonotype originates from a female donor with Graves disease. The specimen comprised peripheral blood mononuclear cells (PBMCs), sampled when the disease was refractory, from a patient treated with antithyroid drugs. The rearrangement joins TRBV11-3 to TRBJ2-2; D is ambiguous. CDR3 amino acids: CASSSLGAELTGELFF. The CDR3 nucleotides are TGTGCCAGCAGCTCCTTGGGTGCGGAACTCACCGGGGAGCTGTTTTTT.